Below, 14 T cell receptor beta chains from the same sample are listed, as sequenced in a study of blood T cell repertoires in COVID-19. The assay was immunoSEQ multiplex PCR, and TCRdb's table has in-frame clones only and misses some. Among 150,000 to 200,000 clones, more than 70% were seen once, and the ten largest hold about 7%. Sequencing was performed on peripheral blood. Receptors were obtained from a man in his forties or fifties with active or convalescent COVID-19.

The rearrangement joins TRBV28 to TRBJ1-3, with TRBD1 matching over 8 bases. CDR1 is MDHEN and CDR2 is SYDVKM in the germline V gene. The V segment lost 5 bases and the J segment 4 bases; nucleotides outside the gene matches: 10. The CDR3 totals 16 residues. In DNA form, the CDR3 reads TGTGCCAGCAGTGGTAGCCAAACAGGGGGGGGAAACACCATATATTTT. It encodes CASSGSQTGGGNTIYF.

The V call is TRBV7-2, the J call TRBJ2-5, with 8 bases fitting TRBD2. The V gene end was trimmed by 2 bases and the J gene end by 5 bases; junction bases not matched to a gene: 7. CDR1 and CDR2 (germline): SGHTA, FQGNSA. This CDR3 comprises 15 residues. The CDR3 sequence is CASSLTAGEVETQYF. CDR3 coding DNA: TGTGCCAGCAGCTTAACAGCGGGAGAAGTTGAGACCCAGTACTTC.

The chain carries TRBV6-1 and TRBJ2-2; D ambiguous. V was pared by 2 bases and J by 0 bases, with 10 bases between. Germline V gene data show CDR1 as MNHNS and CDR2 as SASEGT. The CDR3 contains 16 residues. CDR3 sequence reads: CASSESGNANTGELFF. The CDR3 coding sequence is TGTGCCAGCAGTGAATCAGGCAACGCGAACACCGGGGAGCTGTTTTTT.

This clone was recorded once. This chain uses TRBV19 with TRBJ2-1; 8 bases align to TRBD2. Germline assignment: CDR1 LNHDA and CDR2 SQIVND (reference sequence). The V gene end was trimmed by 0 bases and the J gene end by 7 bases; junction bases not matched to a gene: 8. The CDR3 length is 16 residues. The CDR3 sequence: CASSIDASGFWNEQFF. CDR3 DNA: TGTGCCAGTAGTATAGATGCTAGCGGGTTTTGGAATGAGCAGTTCTTC. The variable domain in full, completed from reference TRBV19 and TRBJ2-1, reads DGGITQSPKYLFRKEGQNVTLSCEQNLNHDAMYWYRQDPGQGLRLIYYSQIVNDFQKGDIAEGYSVSREKKESFPLTVTSAQKNPTAFYLCASSIDASGFWNEQFFGPGTRLTVL.

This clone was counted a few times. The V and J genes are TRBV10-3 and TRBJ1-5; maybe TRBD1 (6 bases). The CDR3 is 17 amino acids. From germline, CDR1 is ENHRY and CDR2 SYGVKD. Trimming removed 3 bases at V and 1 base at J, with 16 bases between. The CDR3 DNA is TGTGCCATCAGTGATAGGCAGGGGCTTGGGAGCAATCAGCCCCAGCATTTT. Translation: CAISDRQGLGSNQPQHF.

In nucleotides, the CDR3 is TGTGCCTGGAGTCCGACAGGGAGAGAGACCCAGTACTTC. It is translated as CAWSPTGRETQYF. The chain recombines TRBV30 with TRBJ2-5; the match to TRBD1 covers 7 bases. Germline loops: CDR1 GTSNPN, CDR2 SVGIG (reference sequence). The J segment lost 4 bases and the V segment lost 2 bases, leaving 4 bases of the junction unmatched. The CDR3 consists of 13 residues.

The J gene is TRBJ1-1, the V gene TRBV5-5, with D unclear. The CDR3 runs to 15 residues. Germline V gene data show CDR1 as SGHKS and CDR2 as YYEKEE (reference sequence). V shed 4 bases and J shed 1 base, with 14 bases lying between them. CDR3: CASSQPGIGNTEAFF. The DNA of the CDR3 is TGTGCCAGCAGCCAACCAGGTATTGGGAACACTGAAGCTTTCTTT.

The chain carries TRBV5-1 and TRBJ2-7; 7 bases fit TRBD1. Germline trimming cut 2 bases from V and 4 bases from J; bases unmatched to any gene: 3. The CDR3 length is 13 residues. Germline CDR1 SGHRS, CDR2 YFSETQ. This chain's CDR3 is CASSLGGGYEQYF. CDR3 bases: TGCGCCAGCAGCTTAGGGGGCGGGTACGAGCAGTACTTC. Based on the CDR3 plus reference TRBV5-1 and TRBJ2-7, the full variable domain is KAGVTQTPRYLIKTRGQQVTLSCSPISGHRSVSWYQQTPGQGLQFLFEYFSETQRNKGNFPGRFSGRQFSNSRSEMNVSTLELGDSALYLCASSLGGGYEQYFGPGTRLTVT.

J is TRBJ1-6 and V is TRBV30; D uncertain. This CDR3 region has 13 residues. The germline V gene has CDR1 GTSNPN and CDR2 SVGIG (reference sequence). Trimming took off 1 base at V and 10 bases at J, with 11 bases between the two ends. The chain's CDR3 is CAWSGGRRSPLHF. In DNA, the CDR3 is TGTGCCTGGAGTGGTGGGAGGCGCTCACCCCTCCACTTT.

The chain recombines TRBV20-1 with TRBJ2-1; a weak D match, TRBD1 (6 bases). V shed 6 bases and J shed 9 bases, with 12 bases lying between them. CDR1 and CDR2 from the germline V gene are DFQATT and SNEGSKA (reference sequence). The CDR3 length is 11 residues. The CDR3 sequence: CSAVRGIEQFF. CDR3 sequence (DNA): TGCAGTGCAGTCAGGGGTATTGAGCAGTTCTTC.

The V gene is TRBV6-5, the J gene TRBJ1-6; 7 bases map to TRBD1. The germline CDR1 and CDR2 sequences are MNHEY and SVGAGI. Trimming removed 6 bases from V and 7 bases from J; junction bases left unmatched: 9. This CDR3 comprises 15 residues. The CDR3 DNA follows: TGTGCCAGCAGACGAAAAGGGGGCGCAAATTCACCCCTCCACTTT. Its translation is CASRRKGGANSPLHF.

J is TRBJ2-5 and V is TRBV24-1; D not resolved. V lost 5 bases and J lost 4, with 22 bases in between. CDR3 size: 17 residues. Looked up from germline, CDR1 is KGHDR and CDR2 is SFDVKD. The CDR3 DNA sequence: TGTGCCACCAGTGTAGGAGCGCTTCTAATGGTAGGAGAGACCCAGTACTTC. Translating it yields CATSVGALLMVGETQYF.

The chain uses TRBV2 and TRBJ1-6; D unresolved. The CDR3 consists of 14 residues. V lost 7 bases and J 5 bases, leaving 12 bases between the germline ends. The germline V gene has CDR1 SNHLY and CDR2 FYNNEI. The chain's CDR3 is CASTRSVNNSPLHF. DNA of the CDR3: TGTGCCAGCACCCGAAGCGTGAATAATTCACCCCTCCACTTT.

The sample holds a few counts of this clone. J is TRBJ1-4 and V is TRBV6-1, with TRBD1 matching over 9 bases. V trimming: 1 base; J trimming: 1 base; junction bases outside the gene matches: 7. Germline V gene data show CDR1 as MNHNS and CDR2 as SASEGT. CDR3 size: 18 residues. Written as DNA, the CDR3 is TGTGCCAGCAGTGAAGTAGTTGGGACAGGGATAACTAATGAAAAACTGTTTTTT. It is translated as CASSEVVGTGITNEKLFF.